These 7 T cell receptor beta chains were sequenced from one sample in a study of vaccination and CD4 T cells after COVID-19. An Oncomine TCR Beta short-read assay was used to sequence the DNA from cultured CD4+ T cells. TCRdb fed the PCR reads into MiXCR, producing one record per CDR3 protein. The data contain over 9,000 distinct CDR3 sequences, about 54% of them singletons. Treatment reported: roughly 10-day PBMC culture with coronavirus spike peptide pools or control peptides (ViraFEST assay). The antigens for these receptors are not known. The sequencing sample was made of CD4+ T cells from blood, cultured in vitro. The receptors were gathered from a human donor who had recovered from COVID-19.

This chain joins TRBV20-1 and TRBJ1-1; no reliable D call. The germline V gene has CDR1 DFQATT and CDR2 SNEGSKA (reference sequence). There are 13 residues in the CDR3. The V end lost 6 bases, the J end lost 3 bases, and 14 bases lay between the germline ends. CDR3 region: CSAKGVRYTEAFF. The CDR3 DNA reads as TGCAGTGCAAAAGGAGTCAGATACACTGAAGCTTTCTTT.

The rearrangement joins TRBV5-6 to TRBJ2-5; tentatively, D is TRBD1 (5 bases). This CDR3 region has 14 residues. Trimming took 0 bases from V and 2 from J, leaving 8 bases between them. CDR1 and CDR2 (germline): SGHDT, YYEEEE. This chain's CDR3 is CASSLETAQETQYF. CDR3 DNA: TGTGCCAGCAGCTTGGAGACAGCTCAAGAGACCCAGTACTTC.

V and J are TRBV24-1 and TRBJ1-5; possible D gene TRBD1, 6 bases. This CDR3 is 18 amino acids long. V was clipped by 2 bases and J by 4 bases, with 20 bases between them. Germline V CDR1 and CDR2: KGHDR, SFDVKD. The CDR3 sequence: CATSDSRVSRQANQPQHF. DNA of the CDR3: TGTGCCACCAGTGATTCCCGGGTTTCGCGACAGGCAAATCAGCCCCAGCATTTT.

This clonotype was counted a few times. V gene TRBV20-1 combines with J gene TRBJ1-5; D is ambiguous. The CDR3 covers 16 residues. V was shortened by 0 bases and J by 1 base, with 13 bases between the two germline ends. Germline CDR1 and CDR2: DFQATT and SNEGSKA (reference sequence). DNA of the CDR3: TGCAGTGCTAGAGATCAAGTCCTAGGCAGCAATCAGCCCCAGCATTTT. This sequence encodes CSARDQVLGSNQPQHF.

V gene TRBV15 combines with J gene TRBJ2-4; 7 bases line up with TRBD2. CDR1 LNHNV and CDR2 YYDKDF come from the germline V gene (reference sequence). This CDR3 region has 17 residues. V lost 3 bases to trimming and J lost 0 bases; unmatched junction nucleotides: 8. In nucleotides, the CDR3 is TGTGCCACCAGCAGCCCTCGGGAGGCTTTAGCCAAAAACATTCAGTACTTC. It codes for CATSSPREALAKNIQYF. Filled out from reference TRBV15 and TRBJ2-4, the complete variable domain reads DAMVIQNPRYQVTQFGKPVTLSCSQTLNHNVMYWYQQKSSQAPKLLFHYYDKDFNNEADTPDNFQSRRPNTSFCFLDIRSPGLGDTAMYLCATSSPREALAKNIQYFGAGTRLSVL.

The chain is built from TRBV7-9 and TRBJ2-7; 12 bases agree with TRBD2. Germline CDR1 and CDR2: SEHNR and FQNEAQ (reference sequence). The J segment lost 4 bases and the V segment lost 4 bases, leaving 8 bases of the junction unmatched. The CDR3 spans 16 residues. CDR3 DNA: TGTGCCAGCAGCTCACGCTCGACTAGCGGGAGTTACGAGCAGTACTTC. The encoded protein is CASSSRSTSGSYEQYF.

The chain combines TRBV7-8 with TRBJ1-5; tentative D call: TRBD1 (5 bases). CDR3 size: 13 residues. The germline V and J ends were trimmed by 2 bases and 6 bases, with 8 bases remaining between them. The germline V gene has CDR1 SGHVS and CDR2 FQNEAQ. CDR3 coding DNA: TGTGCCAGCAGCTTAACGGGGCGTCAGCCCCAGCATTTT. This gives the protein CASSLTGRQPQHF.